This is a list of T cell receptor beta chains from one sample in a study of CD8 T cells in Susac syndrome. Each CDR3 protein gets one entry after TCRdb re-called the immunoSEQ multiplex PCR reads with MiXCR. The table lists 200,000 or so distinct CDR3 sequences, 90% to 95% of them singletons. Input material: CD4+ T cells from PBMCs. The receptors were sampled from a human donor with multiple sclerosis. CDR3s include the opening cysteine and the closing phenylalanine or tryptophan. Each record gives: clone size, D gene, CDR3 length, V gene, J gene, CDR3 DNA, CDR3 protein. The D gene is left open where the match is weak. Rows give clone size only sometimes, using once, few, many, or a class for an expanded clone.

size: NA
D: NA
length: 15
V: TRBV9
J: TRBJ2-7
DNA: TGTGCCAGCAGCGCCGTTCAACACGGAGCCGGGGAGCAGTACTTC
CDR3: CASSAVQHGAGEQYF

size: NA
D: TRBD1
length: 17
V: TRBV7-9
J: TRBJ2-7
DNA: TGTGCCAGCAGCCGCGCATGGGACGACAGGGGGAACTACGAGCAGTACTTC
CDR3: CASSRAWDDRGNYEQYF

size: NA
D: TRBD2
length: 17
V: TRBV3-1
J: TRBJ2-7
DNA: TGTGCCAGCAGCCTTTCCGTGCTAGCGGGGGACTCCTACGAGCAGTACTTC
CDR3: CASSLSVLAGDSYEQYF

size: NA
D: NA
length: 17
V: TRBV27
J: TRBJ2-1
DNA: TGTGCCAGCAGTTTGCCCTTAGCGGAAGGTCCTTACAATGAGCAGTTCTTC
CDR3: CASSLPLAEGPYNEQFF

size: NA
D: NA
length: 13
V: TRBV30
J: TRBJ1-5
DNA: TGTGCCTGGAGTGTACGATCGGGGCAGCCCCAGCATTTT
CDR3: CAWSVRSGQPQHF

size: NA
D: TRBD1
length: 14
V: TRBV24-1
J: TRBJ2-7
DNA: TGTGCCACCAGTACGACAGGGAACTCCTACGAGCAGTACTTC
CDR3: CATSTTGNSYEQYF

size: once
D: NA
length: 14
V: TRBV20-1
J: TRBJ1-6
DNA: TGCAGTGCTAGAGTAGCGGGGGGTCGGTCACCCCTCCACTTT
CDR3: CSARVAGGRSPLHF

size: NA
D: NA
length: 14
V: TRBV5-4
J: TRBJ1-5
DNA: TGTGCCAGCAGCTTGGCCGGTGACCCCCAGCCCCAGCATTTT
CDR3: CASSLAGDPQPQHF

size: NA
D: NA
length: 12
V: TRBV7-9
J: TRBJ2-7
DNA: TGTGCCAGCAGCTTCATCGTGGGGGAGCAGTACTTC
CDR3: CASSFIVGEQYF

size: NA
D: TRBD1
length: 12
V: TRBV29-1
J: TRBJ1-1
DNA: TGCAGCGTTGCCGGGACAGGGGGCATAGCTTTCTTT
CDR3: CSVAGTGGIAFF

size: NA
D: NA
length: 17
V: TRBV7-8
J: TRBJ1-5
DNA: TGTGCCAGCAGCACCCGATCCTGGATCGGGAGCAATCAGCCCCAGCATTTT
CDR3: CASSTRSWIGSNQPQHF

size: NA
D: NA
length: 15
V: TRBV5-4
J: TRBJ2-5
DNA: TGTGCCAGCAGCTTGGCCACGGGGGCGGGGGAGACCCAGTACTTC
CDR3: CASSLATGAGETQYF

size: NA
D: NA
length: 14
V: TRBV3-1
J: TRBJ1-1
DNA: TGTGCCAGCAGCCCAAGCGACAAGAACACTGAAGCTTTCTTT
CDR3: CASSPSDKNTEAFF

size: NA
D: NA
length: 13
V: TRBV5-1
J: TRBJ1-1
DNA: TGCGCCAGCAGACCCGACCCAAACACTGAAGCTTTCTTT
CDR3: CASRPDPNTEAFF

size: NA
D: NA
length: 15
V: TRBV15
J: TRBJ1-1
DNA: TGTGCCACCAGCAGGAGAACCTTTATGAACACTGAAGCTTTCTTT
CDR3: CATSRRTFMNTEAFF

size: NA
D: TRBD2
length: 14
V: TRBV5-4
J: TRBJ2-5
DNA: TGTGCCAGCAGCTCGCCCGGGGGGACAGAGACCCAGTACTTC
CDR3: CASSSPGGTETQYF

size: once
D: NA
length: 13
V: TRBV24-1
J: TRBJ2-5
DNA: TGTGCCACCAGTGAGTCGAATCAAGAGACCCAGTACTTC
CDR3: CATSESNQETQYF

size: NA
D: NA
length: 12
V: TRBV6-2/TRBV6-3
J: TRBJ1-2
DNA: TGTGCCAGCAGACGACAGGCCGGGGGCTACACCTTC
CDR3: CASRRQAGGYTF

size: few
D: NA
length: 12
V: TRBV12-5
J: TRBJ1-2
DNA: TGTGCTAGTGAAGGGGAGAACTATGGCTACACCTTC
CDR3: CASEGENYGYTF

size: once
D: TRBD2
length: 15
V: TRBV2
J: TRBJ2-7
DNA: TGTGCCAGCAGTGACCCCGGGGGGGTAGCCCACGAGCAGTACTTC
CDR3: CASSDPGGVAHEQYF

size: NA
D: TRBD1
length: 15
V: TRBV6-2/TRBV6-3
J: TRBJ2-5
DNA: TGTGCCAGCAGTGGGGACAGGGGAGGCTTAGAGACCCAGTACTTC
CDR3: CASSGDRGGLETQYF

size: NA
D: NA
length: 14
V: TRBV4-1
J: TRBJ2-7
DNA: TGCGCCAGCAGCCCCTCCTTCATTAACTACGAGCAGTACTTC
CDR3: CASSPSFINYEQYF

size: NA
D: NA
length: 14
V: TRBV29-1
J: TRBJ1-3
DNA: TGCAGCGTTGAGATAAGAGTCTCTGGAAACACCATATATTTT
CDR3: CSVEIRVSGNTIYF

size: NA
D: NA
length: 11
V: TRBV29-1
J: TRBJ1-5
DNA: TGCAGCGTTGATTTTCGTGAGCCCCAGCATTTT
CDR3: CSVDFREPQHF

size: NA
D: NA
length: 13
V: TRBV6-4
J: TRBJ2-5
DNA: TGTGCCAGCTCCCCTCAACCCCGGGAGACCCAGTACTTC
CDR3: CASSPQPRETQYF

size: NA
D: NA
length: 14
V: TRBV6-2/TRBV6-3
J: TRBJ2-1
DNA: TGTGCCAGCCGGGGACCGAGCTCCTACAATGAGCAGTTCTTC
CDR3: CASRGPSSYNEQFF

size: NA
D: TRBD1
length: 15
V: TRBV3-1
J: TRBJ2-1
DNA: TGTGCCAGCAGCTGGAAAATGACAGGGGGGATTGAGCAGTTCTTC
CDR3: CASSWKMTGGIEQFF

size: NA
D: TRBD2
length: 15
V: TRBV29-1
J: TRBJ2-1
DNA: TGCAGCGCACAAGAGCGGGGGCGAACCTACAATGAGCAGTTCTTC
CDR3: CSAQERGRTYNEQFF

size: NA
D: NA
length: 12
V: TRBV20-1
J: TRBJ2-1
DNA: TGCAGTGCTATCCTTTGGGACAATGAGCAGTTCTTC
CDR3: CSAILWDNEQFF

size: few
D: NA
length: 12
V: TRBV14
J: TRBJ2-3
DNA: TGTGCCAGCAGCCAGGTGGCAGATACGCAGTATTTT
CDR3: CASSQVADTQYF

size: NA
D: NA
length: 15
V: TRBV30
J: TRBJ2-7
DNA: TGTGCCTGGTCTGAGGTGCAGTCAACTATCTACGAGCAGTACTTC
CDR3: CAWSEVQSTIYEQYF

size: NA
D: NA
length: 15
V: TRBV2
J: TRBJ2-7
DNA: TGTGCCAGCAGTGTCGAAGGAGGCAGGGAAGGCGAGCAGTACTTC
CDR3: CASSVEGGREGEQYF

size: NA
D: NA
length: 10
V: TRBV27
J: TRBJ2-7
DNA: TGTGCCAGCAGCCCCTACGAGCAGTACTTC
CDR3: CASSPYEQYF

size: NA
D: NA
length: 14
V: TRBV20-1
J: TRBJ2-1
DNA: TGCAGTGCTAGAGATAGGCTCGGATACAATGAGCAGTTCTTC
CDR3: CSARDRLGYNEQFF

size: NA
D: TRBD1
length: 16
V: TRBV3-1
J: TRBJ2-1
DNA: TGTGCCAGCAGCCCTATGGGGGACAGCTCCTACAATGAGCAGTTCTTC
CDR3: CASSPMGDSSYNEQFF

size: NA
D: NA
length: 15
V: TRBV30
J: TRBJ1-5
DNA: TGTGCCTGGAGTCGTAGGCAGGGCGGCAATCAGCCCCAGCATTTT
CDR3: CAWSRRQGGNQPQHF

size: NA
D: NA
length: 11
V: TRBV20-1
J: TRBJ1-5
DNA: TGCGGGGCTGGGGGCAATCAGCCCCAGCATTTT
CDR3: CGAGGNQPQHF

size: NA
D: NA
length: 13
V: TRBV20-1
J: TRBJ2-7
DNA: TGCAGTGCTTGTCCACAGGGCCCCTACGAGCAGTACTTC
CDR3: CSACPQGPYEQYF

size: NA
D: TRBD2
length: 15
V: TRBV30
J: TRBJ2-1
DNA: TGTGCCTGGAGTGGAAAGGGACTAGCGGGAGTTGAGCAGTTCTTC
CDR3: CAWSGKGLAGVEQFF

size: once
D: TRBD1
length: 14
V: TRBV5-1
J: TRBJ2-5
DNA: TGCGCCAGCAGCCGGACAGGGGAGCAAGAGACCCAGTACTTC
CDR3: CASSRTGEQETQYF

size: NA
D: NA
length: 14
V: TRBV30
J: TRBJ1-2
DNA: TGTGCCTGGAGCCCTACTTTAGCGGACTATGGCTACACCTTC
CDR3: CAWSPTLADYGYTF

size: once
D: NA
length: 17
V: TRBV20-1
J: TRBJ2-3
DNA: TGCAGTGCTAGAGATACGGGGGCTAGTTTGGGCACAGATACGCAGTATTTT
CDR3: CSARDTGASLGTDTQYF

size: NA
D: NA
length: 11
V: TRBV20-1
J: TRBJ2-3
DNA: TGCAGTGGATTAAGCCGGTATACGCAGTATTTT
CDR3: CSGLSRYTQYF

size: NA
D: NA
length: 14
V: TRBV7-3
J: TRBJ1-3
DNA: TGTGCCAGCAGCTCAACCTCGGGTGGAAACACCATATATTTT
CDR3: CASSSTSGGNTIYF

size: NA
D: NA
length: 15
V: TRBV5-1
J: TRBJ2-7
DNA: TGCGCCAGCAGCTATTCGGGCGGAATCGCCTACGAGCAGTACTTC
CDR3: CASSYSGGIAYEQYF

size: NA
D: NA
length: 13
V: TRBV11-2
J: TRBJ1-2
DNA: TGTGCCAGCAGTTGGGACACTAACTATGGCTACACCTTC
CDR3: CASSWDTNYGYTF

size: NA
D: NA
length: 13
V: TRBV19
J: TRBJ1-5
DNA: TGTGCCAGTAGGTTACAGGGAGGACAGCCCCAGCATTTT
CDR3: CASRLQGGQPQHF

size: NA
D: NA
length: 15
V: TRBV4-1
J: TRBJ2-6
DNA: TGCGCCAGCAGCCTACAAAACTCTGGGGCCAACGTCCTGACTTTC
CDR3: CASSLQNSGANVLTF

size: NA
D: NA
length: 13
V: TRBV20-1
J: TRBJ1-4
DNA: TGCAGTGCTAGGGGAGAGACAGTTGAAAAACTGTTTTTT
CDR3: CSARGETVEKLFF

size: NA
D: NA
length: 12
V: TRBV7-7
J: TRBJ2-2
DNA: TGTGCCAGCAGCTCGGGGGTCGGGGAGCTGTTTTTT
CDR3: CASSSGVGELFF

size: NA
D: NA
length: 13
V: TRBV20-1
J: TRBJ2-7
DNA: TGCAGGGCAGGGACCGAGAGAGCCTACGAGCAGTACTTC
CDR3: CRAGTERAYEQYF

size: NA
D: TRBD1
length: 14
V: TRBV20-1
J: TRBJ2-7
DNA: TGCAGTGCTAGACCGGACAGGGGTACCTACGAGCAGTACTTC
CDR3: CSARPDRGTYEQYF

size: NA
D: NA
length: 15
V: TRBV20-1
J: TRBJ1-3
DNA: TGCAGTGCTAGAGATCGGACCTCCTCTGGAAACACCATATATTTT
CDR3: CSARDRTSSGNTIYF

size: NA
D: NA
length: 15
V: TRBV9
J: TRBJ2-1
DNA: TGTGCCAGCAGCGTCCGTGGGGGGTTCTACAATGAGCAGTTCTTC
CDR3: CASSVRGGFYNEQFF

size: NA
D: NA
length: 13
V: TRBV7-9
J: TRBJ1-5
DNA: TGTGCCAGCAGCTCCTACCGTGATCAGCCCCAGCATTTT
CDR3: CASSSYRDQPQHF

size: NA
D: NA
length: 12
V: TRBV30
J: TRBJ2-5
DNA: TGTGCCTGGAGGCGGGACCAAGAGACCCAGTACTTC
CDR3: CAWRRDQETQYF

size: NA
D: NA
length: 14
V: TRBV7-2
J: TRBJ1-5
DNA: TGTGCCAGCAGCTCCGACACTGATCCTAAGGCCCAGCATTTT
CDR3: CASSSDTDPKAQHF